A single sample gave rise to the 5 T cell receptor beta chains below, sequenced in a study of monozygotic twins with inflammatory bowel disease. TCRdb reprocessed the 5' RACE reads and reports one entry per CDR3 protein, with no DNA. The sample has roughly 140,000 distinct CDR3 sequences. The material sequenced was blood. These receptors all come from a human donor with ulcerative colitis or Crohn's disease, or a healthy co-twin of an affected twin (not recorded which).

The V gene is TRBV6-4, the J gene TRBJ1-2; TCRdb names TRBD1, which stays unverified in the absence of DNA. The germline V gene has CDR1 MRHNA and CDR2 SNTAGT. This CDR3 is 13 amino acids long. CDR3 amino acids: CASSEQGNYGYTF.

This rearrangement joins TRBV10-3 to TRBJ2-5; the TRBD1 assignment by TCRdb is unverifiable without DNA. CDR3 length: 14 residues. Germline values: CDR1 ENHRY, CDR2 SYGVKD. This CDR3 is CATGRDGVQETQYF.

The chain links TRBV5-1 to TRBJ2-2; TCRdb's D gene call, TRBD1, goes unchecked for lack of DNA. Per germline, CDR1 SGHRS and CDR2 YFSETQ. This CDR3 has 16 residues. CDR3 region: CASSLVTVANTGELFF.

The V gene is TRBV9, the J gene TRBJ1-5; the D call from TCRdb, TRBD1, cannot be confirmed without DNA. This CDR3 has 14 amino acids. Germline values: CDR1 SGDLS, CDR2 YYNGEE. The CDR3: CASSTSGGYQPQHF.

The CDR3 reads CASSSSFTEAFF. This chain joins TRBV27 and TRBJ1-1. Germline V gene data show CDR1 as MNHEY and CDR2 as SMNVEV (reference sequence). The CDR3 covers 12 residues.